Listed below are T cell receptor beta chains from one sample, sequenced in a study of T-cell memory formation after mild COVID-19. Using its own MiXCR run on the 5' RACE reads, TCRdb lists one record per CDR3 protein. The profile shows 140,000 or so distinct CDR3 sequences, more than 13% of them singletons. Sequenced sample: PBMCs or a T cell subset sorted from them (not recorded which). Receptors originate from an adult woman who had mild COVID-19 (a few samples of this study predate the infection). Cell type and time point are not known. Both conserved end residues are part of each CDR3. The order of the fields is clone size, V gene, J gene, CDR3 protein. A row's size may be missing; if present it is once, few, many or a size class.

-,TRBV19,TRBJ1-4,CASSIGEKLFF
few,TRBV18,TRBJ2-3,CASSPPGGRADTQYF
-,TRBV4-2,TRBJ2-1,CASSQEAGGPHEQFF
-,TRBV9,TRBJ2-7,CASSVGGESYEQYF
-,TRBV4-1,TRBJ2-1,CASSHSRDRGLQEQFF
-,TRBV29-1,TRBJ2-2,CSVEGHPGELFF
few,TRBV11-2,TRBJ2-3,CASSLVASGDTQYF
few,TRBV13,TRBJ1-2,CASSLGQLSSWYGYTF
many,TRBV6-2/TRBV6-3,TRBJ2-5,CASSWAEQETQYF
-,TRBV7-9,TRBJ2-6,CASSLPPDRGPLGGANVLTF
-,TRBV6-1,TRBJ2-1,CASSDGAGGPYNEQFF
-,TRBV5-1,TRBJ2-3,CASSPDRVSTDTQYF
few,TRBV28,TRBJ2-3,CASSFRTNTDTQYF
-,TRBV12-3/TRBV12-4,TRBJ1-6,CASSFGGHDSPLHF
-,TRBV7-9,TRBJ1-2,CASSLAKIRGYTF
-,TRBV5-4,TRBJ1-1,CASSPLVGTEAFF
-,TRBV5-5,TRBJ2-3,CASSYNGAGTDTQYF
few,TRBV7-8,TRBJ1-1,CASSPASSGTEAFF
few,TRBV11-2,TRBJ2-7,CASSLTDLSQYF
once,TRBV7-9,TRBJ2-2,CASSPSGGPGLAGQTNTGELFF
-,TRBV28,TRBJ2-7,CASSVGDPGLPYEQYF
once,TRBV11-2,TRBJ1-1,CASSPMGGHLNTEAFF
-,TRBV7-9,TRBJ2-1,CASRTGERNEQFF
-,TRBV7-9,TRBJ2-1,CASSFVAGYNEQFF
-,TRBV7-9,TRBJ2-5,CASSLVDLLQETQYF
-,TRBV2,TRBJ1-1,CAKQGGVLNTEAFF
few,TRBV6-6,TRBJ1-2,CASSYDRGLNYGYTF
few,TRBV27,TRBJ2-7,CASSLRRQGDEQYF
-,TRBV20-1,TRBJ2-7,CSARDLRGVSYEQYF
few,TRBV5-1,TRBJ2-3,CASSSGLAGGPDTQYF
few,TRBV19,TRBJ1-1,CASSPGTGSEAFF
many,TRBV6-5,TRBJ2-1,CASSYNNEQFF
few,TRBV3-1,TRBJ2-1,CASSQENEGTYNEQFF
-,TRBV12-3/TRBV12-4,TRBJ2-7,CASSSPSTGDPYEQYF
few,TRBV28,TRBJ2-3,CASSLQGRTDTQYF
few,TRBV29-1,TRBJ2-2,CSVLRTNTGELFF
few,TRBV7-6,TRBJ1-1,CASSLGTGSWNTEAFF
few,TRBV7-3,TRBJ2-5,CASSLLGTAQETQYF
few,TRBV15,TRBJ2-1,CATRLAGGPDEQFF
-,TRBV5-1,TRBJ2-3,CASSRGQGGSTDTQYF
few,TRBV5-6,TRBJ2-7,CASSLVVAGTYEQYF
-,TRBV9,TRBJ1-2,CASSAGTGIRFYGYTF
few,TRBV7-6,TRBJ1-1,CASSLSGRTEAFF
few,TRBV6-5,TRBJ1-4,CASSYSGSGGEKLFF
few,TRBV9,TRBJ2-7,CASSVEEVTVEQYF
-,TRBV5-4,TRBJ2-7,CASSFGRTRVYEQYF